This T cell receptor beta chain was recorded in a study of OX40 agonist ivuxolimab in advanced cancers. For the study at large: Partial responses were achieved by three patients: one hepatocellular carcinoma, two cutaneous melanoma. Notes on the study in general: Expanded peripheral T cells had an undetermined antigen specificity.

Comment on this clone: Its antigen is currently unknown.

CDR3 length: 17 amino acids. CDR1 is SGHAT, CDR2 FQNNGV, per germline. V lost 3 bases, J lost 0 bases, and 17 bases lay in between. Some clones are missing from TCRdb's copy, which holds only in-frame ones; the method was immunoSEQ multiplex PCR. This sample yields around 5,000 clones, of which about 70% are seen a single time; approximately 69% belongs to the top ten. The sample in question was CD4+ or CD8+ T cells sorted from blood, obtained in a trial of the OX40 agonist ivuxolimab. The V and J genes are TRBV11-2 and TRBJ1-1, with a weak D call TRBD1 (6 bases). The sequence was collected from an adult with an advanced solid tumor such as melanoma, head and neck, liver or kidney cancer. The CDR3 loop is CASSFRGNEGMNTEAFF. CDR3 coding DNA: TGTGCCAGCAGCTTTAGGGGGAACGAGGGTATGAACACTGAAGCTTTCTTT.